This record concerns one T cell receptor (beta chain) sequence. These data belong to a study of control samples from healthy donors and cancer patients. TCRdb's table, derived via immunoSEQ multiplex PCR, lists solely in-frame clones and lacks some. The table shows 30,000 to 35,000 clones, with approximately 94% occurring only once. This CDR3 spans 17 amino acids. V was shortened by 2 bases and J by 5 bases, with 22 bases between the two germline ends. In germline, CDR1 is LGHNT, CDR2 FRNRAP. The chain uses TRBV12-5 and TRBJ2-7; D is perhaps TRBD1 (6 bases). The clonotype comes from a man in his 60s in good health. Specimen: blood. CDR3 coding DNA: TGTGCTAGTGGTTTGCGACAATACAGGGAAGACGTCCACGAGCAGTACTTC. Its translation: CASGLRQYREDVHEQYF.